This T cell receptor (beta chain) was profiled in a study of blood T cell repertoires in COVID-19 (dated by TCRdb to about 2020). Concerning the study at large: The collaborator samples originated in the United States, Italy and Spain and spanned the acute and convalescent phases of COVID-19. A freely available public database, intended as a resource for researchers studying the immune response to SARS-CoV-2, is where the repertoires were released. Where HLA class I and class II types were available, the types were taken from metadata supplied by the sample provider, not from assay-based typing. Samples came from the ongoing ImmuneRACE study (first 160 participants) plus 1,254 subjects from 6 global collaborators. The prospective study material was composed of cDNA or gDNA derived from T cells, B-cell-depleted T cells, or PBMCs. Subjects who had been exposed to COVID-19, were actively infected with it, or had recovered from it provided the deeply sampled blood TCRbeta repertoires that made up the dataset. A de-identified subject ID, COVID-19 status, age in years and sex were almost always included in the sample metadata. The paper as a whole reports these results and caveats: The quantity of clinical and demographic metadata differed by source and by participant and was supplied without curation.

Note on this clone: The antigen it binds to is not known. No quality values exist for individual bases; no much larger clone is one base distant.

At one collaborating source in Seattle, patients were enrolled during active infection and were followed longitudinally through the course of disease. Each collaborating institution followed its own protocols to collect whole blood in K2EDTA tubes. For TCRbeta analysis, collaborator samples were shipped as frozen whole blood, as isolated PBMCs, or as DNA extracted from either sample type. Including cysteine and phenylalanine, the CDR3 has 13 amino acids. The read is trimmed to its CDR3 DNA, 39 bases read in frame from base 1. The germline V gene specifies SNHLY as CDR1 and FYNNEI as CDR2. Here V drops 7 bases and J drops 4 bases, and the junction holds 5 bases not matched to any gene. TCRbeta CDR3 regions were amplified from genomic DNA using the immunoSEQ Assay, a bias-controlled multiplex PCR. The original pipeline was this. The number of nucleated cells in each sample was estimated by amplification of reference gene primers within the assay. To quantify the absolute abundance of each unique TCRbeta CDR3 rearrangement, sequence reads were collapsed and filtered. For each sample, productive Simpson clonality was calculated as the square root of Simpson's diversity index across productive rearrangements. TCRdb provides this immuneACCESS table in a form limited to in-frame rearrangements. Some clones are lacking; in checked studies, under half of them reflect an unresolved V gene, and why the rest are absent is not known. That table gives V, J and clone size, and the DNA gave D and trimming. The table for this sample lists some 180,000 clones; around 81% of them were counted only once. The leading ten clones occupy 8% to 13% of the sample.

Recombination linked TRBV2 to TRBJ1-2, with 8 bases matching TRBD1. The TCR was taken from a woman aged 35 to 49 with COVID-19, enrolled during active disease. The specimen sequenced was peripheral blood. The DNA reads TGTGCCAGCAAACAGGGGGAGGGCTATGGCTACACCTTC. It codes for CASKQGEGYGYTF.